The clone carrying this T cell receptor (beta chain) was picked up many times. These data are taken from a study of read filtering for tumor transcriptome and immune sequencing. For the study at large: After DNase treatment, RNA was made into whole-transcriptome libraries.

The library was built from around 380 ng RNA with molecular barcoded adaptors for alpha/delta and beta/gamma chains. TCRdb analysed the reads with MiXCR anew, one entry per CDR3 protein. The data show roughly 69,000 distinct CDR3 sequences, roughly 14% seen once. Per germline, CDR1 SGHTA and CDR2 FQGNSA. CDR3 size: 16 residues. V shed 1 base and J 3 bases; nucleotides not matched to a gene: 7. V and J are TRBV7-2 and TRBJ2-5, with 8 bases matching TRBD1. Sequencing was performed on a population of CD138-negative cells sorted from bone marrow. This clonotype originated in a donor at least 40 years old with multiple myeloma. The CDR3 nucleotides are TGTGCCAGCAGCTTAGGCGACAGGGGCCCAAAAGAGACCCAGTACTTC. Protein: CASSLGDRGPKETQYF.